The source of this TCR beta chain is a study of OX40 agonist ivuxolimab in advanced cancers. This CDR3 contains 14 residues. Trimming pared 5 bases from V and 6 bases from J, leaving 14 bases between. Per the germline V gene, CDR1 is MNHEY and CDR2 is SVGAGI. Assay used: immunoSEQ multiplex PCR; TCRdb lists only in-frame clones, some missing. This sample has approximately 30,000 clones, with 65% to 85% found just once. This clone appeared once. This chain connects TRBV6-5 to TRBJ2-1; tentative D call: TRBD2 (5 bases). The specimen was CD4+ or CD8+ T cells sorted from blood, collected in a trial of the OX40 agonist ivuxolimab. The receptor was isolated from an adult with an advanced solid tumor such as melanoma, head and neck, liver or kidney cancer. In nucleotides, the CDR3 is TGTGCCAGCAGTGGTGGGAGCCCCCCCAATGAGCAGTTCTTC. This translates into CASSGGSPPNEQFF.